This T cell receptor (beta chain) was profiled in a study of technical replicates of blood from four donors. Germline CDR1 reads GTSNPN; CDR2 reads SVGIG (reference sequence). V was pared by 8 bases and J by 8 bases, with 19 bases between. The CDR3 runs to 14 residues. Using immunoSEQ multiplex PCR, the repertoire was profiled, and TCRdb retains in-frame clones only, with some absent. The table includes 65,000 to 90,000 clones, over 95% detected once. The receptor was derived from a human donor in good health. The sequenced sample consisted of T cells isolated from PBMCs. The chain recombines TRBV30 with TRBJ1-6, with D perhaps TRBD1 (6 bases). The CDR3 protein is CALRAGGGYSPLHF. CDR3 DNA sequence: TGTGCCCTAAGGGCTGGGGGCGGTTATTCACCCCTCCACTTT.